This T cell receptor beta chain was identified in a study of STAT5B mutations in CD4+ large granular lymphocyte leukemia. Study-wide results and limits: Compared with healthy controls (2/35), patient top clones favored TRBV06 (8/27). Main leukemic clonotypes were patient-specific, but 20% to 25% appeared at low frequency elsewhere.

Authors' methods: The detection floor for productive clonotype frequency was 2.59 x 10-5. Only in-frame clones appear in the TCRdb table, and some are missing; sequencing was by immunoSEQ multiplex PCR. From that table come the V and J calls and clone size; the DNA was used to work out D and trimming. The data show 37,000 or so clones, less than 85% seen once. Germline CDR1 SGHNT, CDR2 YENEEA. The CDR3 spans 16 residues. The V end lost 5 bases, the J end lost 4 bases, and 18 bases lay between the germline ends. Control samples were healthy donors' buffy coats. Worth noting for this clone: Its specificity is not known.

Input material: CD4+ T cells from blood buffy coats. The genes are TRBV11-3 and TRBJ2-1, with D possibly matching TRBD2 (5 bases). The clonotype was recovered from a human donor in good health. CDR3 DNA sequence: TGTGCCAGCAGCCCCCGGGGTAATGATGGGTACAATGAGCAGTTCTTC. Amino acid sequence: CASSPRGNDGYNEQFF.